These T cell receptor beta chains were read from a single sample in a study of cytomegalovirus exposure and HLA in healthy donors. Assay used: immunoSEQ multiplex PCR; TCRdb lists only in-frame clones, some missing. In the table there are under 200,000 clones, over 70% of which are singletons. Sequenced: PBMCs. These receptors originate from a male donor in good health and CMV-seropositive. The conserved cysteine and the conserved F or W are not part of the CDR3 here. Rows may omit the clone size; those that give it use once, few, many or a size class.

j_gene,abundance,v_gene,CDR3aa
TRBJ2-3,-,TRBV9,ASKRGGEGDTQY
TRBJ1-4,few,TRBV5-1,ASSLSVGEGGKLF
TRBJ1-4,-,TRBV18,ASSLSLQNEKLF
TRBJ1-3,-,TRBV19,ASSTTRNTIY
TRBJ2-6,-,TRBV7-8,ASSFPYTGPLSGANVLT
TRBJ2-7,-,TRBV6-1,ASSDPPGGGQY
TRBJ1-1,-,TRBV29-1,SVEGVGGTEAF
TRBJ1-2,-,TRBV5-1,ASSSTQLTRAWGYT
TRBJ2-3,-,TRBV4-2,ASSLRTSGELIGTDTQY
TRBJ1-2,-,TRBV30,AWSVTGDYGYT
TRBJ2-7,-,TRBV7-9,ASSLRFEGHTEQY
TRBJ2-7,once,TRBV6-5,ASSYAGYGSYEQY
TRBJ1-5,-,TRBV13,ASSFGEGQPQH
TRBJ1-2,-,TRBV4-3,ASSPMGQGESGYT
TRBJ2-2,-,TRBV15,ATSRHRGPNTGELF
TRBJ2-2,few,TRBV29-1,SVNSNSGELF
TRBJ1-2,-,TRBV20-1,RSTDNYGYT
TRBJ2-7,few,TRBV6-6,ASSAAVGEAVEQY
TRBJ1-2,-,TRBV6-1,ASSRDQGASTGYT
TRBJ2-3,-,TRBV11-3,ASSPPTEDTQY
TRBJ2-7,-,TRBV6-1,ASSESRAPYEQY
TRBJ1-4,-,TRBV2,ARSEGSGDEKLF
TRBJ1-2,-,TRBV5-1,ASSLGTGIYT
TRBJ1-3,-,TRBV2,ASYEGSGNTIY
TRBJ2-1,once,TRBV7-9,ASSLYRLAGGREQF
TRBJ1-1,few,TRBV29-1,SVVDSEAF
TRBJ2-3,-,TRBV5-4,ASSLVSVTQY
TRBJ2-7,-,TRBV5-1,ASRRGQGYEQY
TRBJ2-2,-,TRBV4-1,ASSQGLAALRELF
TRBJ1-2,once,TRBV7-9,ASSVRDLRASYGYT
TRBJ1-1,-,TRBV11-3,ASSSGGLTNTEAF